Listed here are 25 T cell receptor beta chains from one sample, sequenced in a study of spatial heterogeneity in lung cancer. Time point meaning: sample taken at primary tumor resection. Unsorted samples of tumor, nontumor lung or frozen PBMC had their whole RNA sequenced. TCRdb called the 5' RACE reads again in MiXCR, with one record for every CDR3 protein. The repertoire holds around 26,000 distinct CDR3 sequences, with roughly 6.9% as singletons. The sequenced sample was PBMCs, obtained at surgery. The source of these receptors is a male donor with early-stage non-small cell lung cancer.

In this sample, this clonotype turned up many times. This chain joins TRBV11-2 and TRBJ2-7; D gene ambiguous. Between the trimmed V and J ends, which lost 1 base and 4 bases, there was a span of 5 bases. The germline V gene encodes CDR1 SGHAT and CDR2 FQNNGV. CDR3 size: 12 residues. CDR3 loop: CASSLVWYEQYV. In DNA, the CDR3 is TGTGCCAGCAGCTTAGTTTGGTACGAGCAGTACGTC.

In its sample, this clonotype is medium-sized. V usage is TRBV29-1 and J usage is TRBJ2-3, with a possible D match to TRBD1 (6 bases). Germline V gene lookup returns CDR1 SQVTM and CDR2 ANQGSEA. This CDR3 spans 12 amino acids. V lost 7 bases to trimming and J lost 2 bases, with 10 bases between them. CDR3 protein: CSARDITDTQYF. The CDR3 bases are TGCAGCGCCCGGGACATCACAGATACGCAGTATTTT.

This clonotype was seen only a few times. This chain uses TRBV7-8 with TRBJ2-2; TRBD1 might be the D (5 bases). CDR1 is SGHVS, CDR2 FQNEAQ, per germline. This CDR3 region has 15 residues. V lost 2 bases and J lost 5, with 12 bases in between. The CDR3 protein is CASSLIGVVTGELFF. The CDR3 nucleotides are TGTGCCAGCAGCTTAATAGGGGTGGTAACCGGGGAGCTGTTTTTT. The variable domain in full, completed from reference TRBV7-8 and TRBJ2-2, reads GAGVSQSPRYKVAKRGQDVALRCDPISGHVSLFWYQQALGQGPEFLTYFQNEAQLDKSGLPSDRFFAERPEGSVSTLKIQRTQQEDSAVYLCASSLIGVVTGELFFGEGSRLTVL.

V and J are TRBV20-1 and TRBJ2-7; a possible D gene is TRBD2 (5 bases). The V gene lost 1 base and the J gene lost 3 bases, with 13 bases spanning the gap. The CDR3 contains 14 residues. CDR1 DFQATT and CDR2 SNEGSKA come from the germline V gene (reference sequence). CDR3 sequence reads: CSARGGGNRYEQYF. The CDR3 nucleotides are TGCAGTGCTAGAGGTGGAGGTAACCGCTACGAGCAGTACTTC.

Turning to this clonotype: This may arise from a read error, as a much more abundant clone is one base away. V is TRBV3-1 and J is TRBJ2-1; D gene ambiguous. The CDR3 runs to 13 residues. V was trimmed by 4 bases and J by 8 bases, leaving 12 bases between them. CDR1 and CDR2 (germline): LGHDT, YNNKEL (reference sequence). The DNA of the CDR3 is TGTGCCAGCAGCCCCGGGCCAGGAGATGAGCAGTTCTTC. Translated, it gives CASSPGPGDEQFF.

In its sample, this clonotype is medium-sized. CDR3 sequence: CSASGRNYGYTF. The CDR3, as DNA: TGCAGTGCTAGCGGACGGAACTATGGCTACACCTTC. J is TRBJ1-2 and V is TRBV20-1; D gene ambiguous. CDR1 and CDR2 from the germline V gene are DFQATT and SNEGSKA (reference sequence). The V end lost 3 bases, the J end lost 2 bases, and 7 bases lay between the germline ends. This CDR3 region has 12 residues.

This clonotype was detected ten times or more. DNA for the CDR3: TGTGCCAGCAGTTTAGCAGGTAATCAGCCCCAGCATTTT. This gives the protein CASSLAGNQPQHF. The rearrangement links TRBV12-3 or TRBV12-4 to TRBJ1-5, with D unresolved. CDR3 length: 13 amino acids. Between the trimmed V and J ends, which lost 0 bases and 4 bases, there was a span of 4 bases.

This clonotype occurred many times. V gene TRBV6-5 combines with J gene TRBJ2-7, with TRBD2 as a possible D gene (5 bases). V dropped 2 bases and J dropped 2 bases, with 16 bases sitting between them. The CDR3 length is 16 residues. Germline loops: CDR1 MNHEY, CDR2 SVGAGI. CDR3 sequence reads: CASSYPLLRVPYEQYF. Written as DNA, the CDR3 is TGTGCCAGCAGTTACCCCCTATTGCGGGTGCCCTACGAGCAGTACTTC.

This clonotype was seen more than once but under ten times. The rearrangement joins TRBV20-1 to TRBJ2-3, with 13 bases that match TRBD2. The length of the CDR3 is 16 residues. V lost 7 bases, J lost 4 bases, and 11 bases stayed unmatched. The germline CDR1 and CDR2 sequences are DFQATT and SNEGSKA (reference sequence). CDR3 nucleotide sequence: TGCAGTGTTACATCGACTAGCGGGAGGATCGCAGATACGCAGTATTTT. This translates into CSVTSTSGRIADTQYF.

This clonotype was counted many times. DNA for the CDR3: TGTGCCAGCAGCCCCCGGACAGGGAACACCGGGGAGCTGTTTTTT. Its translation is CASSPRTGNTGELFF. The chain links TRBV9 to TRBJ2-2; 7 bases are shared with TRBD1. The CDR3 is 15 amino acids. The V segment lost 4 bases and the J segment 1 base; nucleotides outside the gene matches: 4. The germline V gene has CDR1 SGDLS and CDR2 YYNGEE.

This clonotype was seen many times. The chain uses TRBV3-1 and TRBJ1-5; D remains unclear. This CDR3 is built from 15 residues. Per germline, CDR1 LGHDT and CDR2 YNNKEL (reference sequence). V gave up 4 bases and J gave up 5 bases, with 15 bases separating them. The CDR3 reads CASSLGRGLDQPQHF. The CDR3 DNA is TGTGCCAGCAGCCTAGGGAGAGGGCTAGATCAGCCCCAGCATTTT. The entire variable domain, with the rest obtained from reference TRBV3-1 and TRBJ1-5, is as follows: DTAVSQTPKYLVTQMGNDKSIKCEQNLGHDTMYWYKQDSKKFLKIMFSYNNKELIINETVPNRFSPKSPDKAHLNLHINSLELGDSAVYFCASSLGRGLDQPQHFGDGTRLSIL.

In this sample, this clonotype turned up many times. The CDR3 DNA sequence: TGTGCCACCAAACTAGGTAGCGAGCAGTACTTC. As protein: CATKLGSEQYF. This chain links TRBV27 with TRBJ2-7; perhaps TRBD2 as D (5 bases). This CDR3 has 11 residues. V was pared by 10 bases and J by 6 bases, with 13 bases between. Germline loops: CDR1 MNHEY, CDR2 SMNVEV (reference sequence).

This clonotype was seen at least ten times. The chain employs TRBV12-3 or TRBV12-4 and TRBJ2-7; possibly TRBD2 for D (6 bases). Trimming shortened V by 3 bases and J by 6 bases, and 18 bases separated the two germline ends. The CDR3 length is 15 residues. In DNA form, the CDR3 reads TGTGCCAGCAGTTTCGGGGACTCCCCCCTCAGCGAGCAGTACTTC. It encodes CASSFGDSPLSEQYF.

This clonotype was seen many times. V and J are TRBV28 and TRBJ1-1; TRBD1 aligns across 8 bases. This CDR3 is 14 amino acids long. Germline CDR1 and CDR2: MDHEN and SYDVKM. J was trimmed by 5 bases and V by 6 bases; bases with no gene match: 8. The CDR3 reads CASSQDRVYTEAFF. The CDR3 DNA follows: TGTGCCAGCAGCCAGGACAGGGTTTATACTGAAGCTTTCTTT.

In this sample, this clonotype turned up a few times. This sequence joins TRBV20-1 and TRBJ1-5; D gene ambiguous. The germline V gene has CDR1 DFQATT and CDR2 SNEGSKA (reference sequence). The CDR3 totals 14 residues. Trimming left V 1 base short and J 6 bases short, with 13 bases between. The CDR3 nucleotides read TGCAGTGCTAGAGCAGGTCAATTCGGTCAGCCCCAGCATTTT. Translation gives CSARAGQFGQPQHF.

This clonotype has ten or more counts. The gene calls are TRBV14 and TRBJ2-7; weak D call: TRBD1 (5 bases). Germline V lookup: CDR1 SGHDN, CDR2 FVKESK. CDR3 length equals 14 residues. V lost 3 bases and J lost 3, with 12 bases in between. Here the CDR3 DNA reads TGTGCCAGCAGCCAGGGAAGACAGCTCTACGAGCAGTACTTC. Protein product: CASSQGRQLYEQYF. Looking up the rest from reference TRBV14 and TRBJ2-7 gives the full variable domain: EAGVTQFPSHSVIEKGQTVTLRCDPISGHDNLYWYRRVMGKEIKFLLHFVKESKQDESGMPNNRFLAERTGGTYSTLKVQPAELEDSGVYFCASSQGRQLYEQYFGPGTRLTVT.

The rearrangement links TRBV5-1 to TRBJ2-1; D may match TRBD1 or TRBD2 (5 bases each). Germline CDR1 reads SGHRS; CDR2 reads YFSETQ. This CDR3 has 15 residues. Trimming shortened V by 4 bases and J by 0 bases, and 11 bases separated the two germline ends. DNA of the CDR3: TGCGCCAGCAGCGCCGAGGGGAGCTCCTACAATGAGCAGTTCTTC. Protein sequence: CASSAEGSSYNEQFF. Together with reference TRBV5-1 and TRBJ2-1, the CDR3 gives the full variable domain: KAGVTQTPRYLIKTRGQQVTLSCSPISGHRSVSWYQQTPGQGLQFLFEYFSETQRNKGNFPGRFSGRQFSNSRSEMNVSTLELGDSALYLCASSAEGSSYNEQFFGPGTRLTVL.

The table lists this clonotype with a few counts. The chain combines TRBV12-5 with TRBJ2-3; no reliable D call. The CDR3 is made up of 14 amino acids. Trimming left V 5 bases short and J 3 bases short, with 12 bases between. Germline V lookup: CDR1 LGHNT, CDR2 FRNRAP. CDR3 protein: CASGHYVGTDTQYF. In DNA form, the CDR3 reads TGTGCTAGTGGTCACTATGTTGGGACAGATACGCAGTATTTT.

The V gene is TRBV29-1, the J gene TRBJ2-4, with D hard to call. Germline V CDR1 and CDR2: SQVTM, ANQGSEA. The CDR3 has 20 residues. V lost 7 bases and J 0 bases, leaving 31 bases between the germline ends. CDR3 in amino acids: CSAPRRLPAFQSLAKNIQYF. For the CDR3, the DNA is TGCAGCGCCCCGCGTCGTCTTCCCGCCTTCCAATCTCTAGCCAAAAACATTCAGTACTTC. Together with reference TRBV29-1 and TRBJ2-4, the CDR3 gives the full variable domain: SAVISQKPSRDICQRGTSLTIQCQVDSQVTMMFWYRQQPGQSLTLIATANQGSEATYESGFVIDKFPISRPNLTFSTLTVSNMSPEDSSIYLCSAPRRLPAFQSLAKNIQYFGAGTRLSVL.

This clonotype has at least ten counts. The chain couples TRBV28 to TRBJ2-4, with D tentatively TRBD2 (6 bases). The germline V and J ends were trimmed by 3 bases and 0 bases, with 12 bases remaining between them. The germline CDR1 and CDR2 sequences are MDHEN and SYDVKM. The CDR3 consists of 16 residues. CDR3 protein: CASSFGGFVAKNIQYF. The CDR3 bases are TGTGCCAGCAGTTTCGGAGGGTTCGTAGCCAAAAACATTCAGTACTTC.

The CDR3 nucleotides are TGTGCCAGCAGTTTACTCACAGATACGCAGTATTTT. This translates into CASSLLTDTQYF. V usage is TRBV28 and J usage is TRBJ2-3; no definite D call. Germline V CDR1 and CDR2: MDHEN, SYDVKM. CDR3 length: 12 residues. Trimming shortened V by 2 bases and J by 2 bases, and 2 bases separated the two germline ends.

This sequence joins TRBV29-1 and TRBJ2-3, with 9 positions matching TRBD1. After removal of 8 bases from V and 3 bases from J, the junction contained 12 bases not matched to a gene. The CDR3 has 15 residues. Looked up from germline, CDR1 is SQVTM and CDR2 is ANQGSEA. The CDR3 loop reads CSFKGTGTSTDTQYF. As DNA, the CDR3 is TGCAGCTTTAAGGGGACAGGGACATCAACAGATACGCAGTATTTT.

In its sample, this clonotype was seen many times. The chain has TRBV5-1 and TRBJ1-1; D uncertain. The CDR3 has 13 amino acids. CDR1 is SGHRS and CDR2 is YFSETQ in the germline V gene. V was cut by 5 bases and J by 0 bases, with 8 bases left in between. The CDR3 DNA reads TGCGCCAGCAGGAAGGGCATGAACACTGAAGCTTTCTTT. Its translation: CASRKGMNTEAFF.

The chain links TRBV27 to TRBJ2-3; D remains unclear. The CDR3 runs to 15 residues. CDR1 and CDR2 (germline): MNHEY, SMNVEV (reference sequence). The germline V and J ends were trimmed by 2 bases and 2 bases, with 11 bases remaining between them. The CDR3 nucleotides are TGTGCCAGCAGTTTAGTAGCCTGGTCCACAGATACGCAGTATTTT. Amino acid sequence: CASSLVAWSTDTQYF.

The table lists this clonotype with many counts. The V and J genes are TRBV20-1 and TRBJ1-4; D gene uncertain. V lost 2 bases and J lost 6, with 7 bases in between. Germline lookup yields CDR1 DFQATT and CDR2 SNEGSKA (reference sequence). This CDR3 has 12 amino acids. The DNA of the CDR3 is TGCAGTGCTAGAAAGGGCGATGAAAAACTGTTTTTT. It translates to CSARKGDEKLFF.